This record concerns one T cell receptor (beta chain) sequence. Clones were read by immunoSEQ multiplex PCR, and TCRdb kept only the in-frame ones, dropping some. There are some 330,000 clones in the sample; more than 85% occur only once, and about 18% lies in the top ten. The age range of participants was about 18 to 90 years, with residence in 20 to 25 US areas. Categorization into cohorts depended on clinical history that participants reported. All recovered Cohort 3 donors got two negative PCRs, got clearance, or saw symptom resolution. This record belongs to a study of blood T cell repertoires in COVID-19. The V and J ends lost 2 bases and 8 bases respectively, with 12 bases between them. This CDR3 is built from 13 residues. Germline CDR1 reads MNHEY; CDR2 reads SVGEGT.

The chain couples TRBV6-2 or TRBV6-3 to TRBJ1-2; D is unclear. What was sequenced was PBMCs or T cells enriched from blood (not recorded which). The sequence derives from a woman in her twenties or thirties who had recovered from COVID-19. The CDR3 region is CASSYQEAGGYTF. As DNA, the CDR3 is TGTGCCAGCAGTTACCAAGAGGCTGGCGGCTACACCTTC.